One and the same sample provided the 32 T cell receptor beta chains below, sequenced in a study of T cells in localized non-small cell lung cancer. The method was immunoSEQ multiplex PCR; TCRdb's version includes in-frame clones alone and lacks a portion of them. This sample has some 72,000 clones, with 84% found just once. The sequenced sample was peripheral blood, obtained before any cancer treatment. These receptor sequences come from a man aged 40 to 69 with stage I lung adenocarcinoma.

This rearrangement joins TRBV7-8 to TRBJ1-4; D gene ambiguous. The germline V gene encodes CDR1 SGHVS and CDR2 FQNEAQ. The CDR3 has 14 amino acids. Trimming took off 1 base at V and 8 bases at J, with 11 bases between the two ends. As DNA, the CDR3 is TGTGCCAGCAGCTTAGTGGCTGTGGGAGAAAAACTGTTTTTT. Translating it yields CASSLVAVGEKLFF.

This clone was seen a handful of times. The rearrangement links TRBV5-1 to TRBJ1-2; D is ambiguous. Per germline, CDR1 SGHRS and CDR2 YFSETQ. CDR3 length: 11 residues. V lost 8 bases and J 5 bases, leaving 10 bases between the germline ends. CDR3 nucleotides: TGCGCCAGTCAAGGCCCGTATGGCTACACCTTC. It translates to CASQGPYGYTF. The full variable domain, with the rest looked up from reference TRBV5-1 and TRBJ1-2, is KAGVTQTPRYLIKTRGQQVTLSCSPISGHRSVSWYQQTPGQGLQFLFEYFSETQRNKGNFPGRFSGRQFSNSRSEMNVSTLELGDSALYLCASQGPYGYTFGSGTRLTVV.

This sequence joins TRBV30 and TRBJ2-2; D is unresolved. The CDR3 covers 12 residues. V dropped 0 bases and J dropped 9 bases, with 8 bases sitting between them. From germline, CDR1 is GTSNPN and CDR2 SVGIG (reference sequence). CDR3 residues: CAWSVMGRELFF. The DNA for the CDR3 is TGTGCCTGGAGTGTAATGGGCCGGGAGCTGTTTTTT. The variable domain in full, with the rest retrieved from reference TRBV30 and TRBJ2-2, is SQTIHQWPATLVQPVGSPLSLECTVEGTSNPNLYWYRQAAGRGLQLLFYSVGIGQISSEVPQNLSASRPQDRQFILSSKKLLLSDSGFYLCAWSVMGRELFFGEGSRLTVL.

The CDR3 loop is CASSIKVYNEQFF. CDR3 nucleotides: TGTGCCAGTAGTATAAAGGTTTACAATGAGCAGTTCTTC. V and J are TRBV19 and TRBJ2-1; D is uncertain. Germline V lookup: CDR1 LNHDA, CDR2 SQIVND (reference sequence). This CDR3 is 13 amino acids long. Trimming removed 2 bases at V and 4 bases at J, with 6 bases between.

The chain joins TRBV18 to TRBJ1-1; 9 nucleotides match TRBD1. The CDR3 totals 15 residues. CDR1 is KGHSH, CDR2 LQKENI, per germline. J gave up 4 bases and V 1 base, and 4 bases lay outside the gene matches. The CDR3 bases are TGTGCCAGCTCACCACAGACAGGGGGGAGCACTGAAGCTTTCTTT. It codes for CASSPQTGGSTEAFF.

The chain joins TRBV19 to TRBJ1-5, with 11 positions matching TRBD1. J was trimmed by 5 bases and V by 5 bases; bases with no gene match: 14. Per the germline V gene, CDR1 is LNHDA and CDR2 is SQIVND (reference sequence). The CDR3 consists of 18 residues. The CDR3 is CASSSYYAGTGGYQPQHF. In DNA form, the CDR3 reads TGTGCCAGTAGTTCGTATTATGCCGGGACAGGGGGTTATCAGCCCCAGCATTTT.

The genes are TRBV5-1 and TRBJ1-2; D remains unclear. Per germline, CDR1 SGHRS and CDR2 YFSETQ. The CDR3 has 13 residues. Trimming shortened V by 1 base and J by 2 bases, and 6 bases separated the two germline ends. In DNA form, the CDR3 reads TGCGCCAGCAGCTTGAAACAGAACTATGGCTACACCTTC. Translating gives CASSLKQNYGYTF.

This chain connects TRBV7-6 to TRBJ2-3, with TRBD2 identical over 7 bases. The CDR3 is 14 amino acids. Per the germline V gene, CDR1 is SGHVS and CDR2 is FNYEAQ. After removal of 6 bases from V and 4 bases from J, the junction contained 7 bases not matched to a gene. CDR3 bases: TGTGCCAGCAGTAGGAGTCGGGGGGCAGATACGCAGTATTTT. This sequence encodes CASSRSRGADTQYF.

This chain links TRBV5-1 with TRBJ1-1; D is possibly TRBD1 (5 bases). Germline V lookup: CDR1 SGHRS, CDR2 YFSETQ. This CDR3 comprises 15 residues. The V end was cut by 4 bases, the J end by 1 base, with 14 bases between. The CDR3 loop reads CASSLASRGNTEAFF. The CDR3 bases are TGCGCCAGCAGCCTGGCATCAAGGGGGAACACTGAAGCTTTCTTT.

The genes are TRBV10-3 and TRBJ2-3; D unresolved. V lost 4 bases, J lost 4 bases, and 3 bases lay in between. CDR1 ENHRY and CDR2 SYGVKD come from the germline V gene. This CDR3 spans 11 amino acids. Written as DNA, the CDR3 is TGTGCCATCAGTGTTGCAGATACGCAGTATTTT. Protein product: CAISVADTQYF.

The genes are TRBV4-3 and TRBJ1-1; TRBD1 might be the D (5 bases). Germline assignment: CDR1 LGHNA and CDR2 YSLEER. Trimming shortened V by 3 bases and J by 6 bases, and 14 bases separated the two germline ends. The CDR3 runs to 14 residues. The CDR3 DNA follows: TGCGCCAGCAGCCACTCGCAGGGAGGGGCTGAAGCTTTCTTT. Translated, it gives CASSHSQGGAEAFF.

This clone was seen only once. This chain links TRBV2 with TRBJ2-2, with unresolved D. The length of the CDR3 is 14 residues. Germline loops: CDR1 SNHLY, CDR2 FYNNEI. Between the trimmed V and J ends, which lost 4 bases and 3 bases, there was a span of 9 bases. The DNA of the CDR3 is TGTGCCAGCAGTGCTAGGACCCACACCGGGGAGCTGTTTTTT. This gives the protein CASSARTHTGELFF. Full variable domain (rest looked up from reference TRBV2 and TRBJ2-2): EPEVTQTPSHQVTQMGQEVILRCVPISNHLYFYWYRQILGQKVEFLVSFYNNEISEKSEIFDDQFSVERPDGSNFTLKIRSTKLEDSAMYFCASSARTHTGELFFGEGSRLTVL.

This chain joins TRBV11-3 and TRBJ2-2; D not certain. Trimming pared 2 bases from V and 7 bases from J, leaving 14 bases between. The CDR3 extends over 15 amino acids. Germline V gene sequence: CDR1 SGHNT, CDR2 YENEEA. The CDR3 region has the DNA TGTGCCAGCAGCTTAAACGGCCCGAGAATCGGGGAGCTGTTTTTT. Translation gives CASSLNGPRIGELFF.

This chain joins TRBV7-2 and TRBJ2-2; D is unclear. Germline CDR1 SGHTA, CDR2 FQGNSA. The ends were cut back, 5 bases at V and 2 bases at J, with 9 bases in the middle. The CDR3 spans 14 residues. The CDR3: CASSRQINTGELFF. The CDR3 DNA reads TGTGCCAGCAGCCGTCAAATTAACACCGGGGAGCTGTTTTTT.

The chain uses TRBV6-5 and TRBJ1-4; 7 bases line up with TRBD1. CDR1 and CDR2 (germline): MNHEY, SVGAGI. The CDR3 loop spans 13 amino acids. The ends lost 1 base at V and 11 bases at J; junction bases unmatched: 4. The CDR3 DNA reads TGTGCCAGCAGTTACTTGGGACAGAAGAAACTGTTTTTT. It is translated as CASSYLGQKKLFF.

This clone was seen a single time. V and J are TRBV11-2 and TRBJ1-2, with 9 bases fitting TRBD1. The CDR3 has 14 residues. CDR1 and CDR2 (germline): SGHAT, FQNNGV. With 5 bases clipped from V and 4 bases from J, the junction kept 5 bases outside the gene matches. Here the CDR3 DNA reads TGTGCCAGCAGCGGCACAGGGGGCGGCTATGGCTACACCTTC. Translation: CASSGTGGGYGYTF.

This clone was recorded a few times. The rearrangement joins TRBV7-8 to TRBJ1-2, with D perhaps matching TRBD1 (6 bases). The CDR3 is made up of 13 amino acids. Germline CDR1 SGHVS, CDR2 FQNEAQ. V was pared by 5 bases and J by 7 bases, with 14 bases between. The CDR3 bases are TGTGCCAGCAGCCTAGAGGGGGGCGGTGGCTACACCTTC. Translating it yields CASSLEGGGGYTF.

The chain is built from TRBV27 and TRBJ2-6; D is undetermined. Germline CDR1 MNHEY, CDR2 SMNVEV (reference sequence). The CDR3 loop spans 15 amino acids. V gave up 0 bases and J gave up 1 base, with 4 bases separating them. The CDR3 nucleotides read TGTGCCAGCAGTTTATCGACTTCTGGGGCCAACGTCCTGACTTTC. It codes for CASSLSTSGANVLTF.

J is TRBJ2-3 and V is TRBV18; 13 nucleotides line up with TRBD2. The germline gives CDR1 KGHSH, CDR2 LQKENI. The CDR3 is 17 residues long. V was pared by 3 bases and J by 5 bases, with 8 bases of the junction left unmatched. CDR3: CASSPFRTSGSEDTQYF. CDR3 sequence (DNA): TGTGCCAGCTCACCTTTTCGGACTAGCGGGAGTGAAGATACGCAGTATTTT.

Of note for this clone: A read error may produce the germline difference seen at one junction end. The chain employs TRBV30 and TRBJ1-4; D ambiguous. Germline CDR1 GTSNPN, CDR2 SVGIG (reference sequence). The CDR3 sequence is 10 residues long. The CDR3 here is CAWGEERLFF. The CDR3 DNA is TGTGCCTGGGGGGAAGAAAGACTGTTTTTT.

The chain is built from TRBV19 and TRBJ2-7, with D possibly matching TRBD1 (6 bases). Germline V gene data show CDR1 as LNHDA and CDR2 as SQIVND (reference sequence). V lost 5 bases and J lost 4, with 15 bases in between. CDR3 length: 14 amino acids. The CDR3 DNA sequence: TGTGCCAGTAGTCCCGGTACAGGGCCATACGAGCAGTACTTC. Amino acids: CASSPGTGPYEQYF.

The DNA for the CDR3 is TGTGCCACCAGCTACAGGGGAAACGAGCAGTACTTC. It codes for CATSYRGNEQYF. The chain links TRBV15 to TRBJ2-7; 7 bases fit TRBD1. J gave up 5 bases and V 5 bases, and 3 bases lay outside the gene matches. Per the germline V gene, CDR1 is LNHNV and CDR2 is YYDKDF (reference sequence). The CDR3 has 12 amino acids.

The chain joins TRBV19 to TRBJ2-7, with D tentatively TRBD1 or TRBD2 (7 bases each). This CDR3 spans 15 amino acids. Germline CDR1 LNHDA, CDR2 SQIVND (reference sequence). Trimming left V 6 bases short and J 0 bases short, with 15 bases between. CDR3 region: CASRPKRDSSYEQYF. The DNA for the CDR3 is TGTGCCAGTAGACCAAAGCGGGACAGCTCCTACGAGCAGTACTTC.

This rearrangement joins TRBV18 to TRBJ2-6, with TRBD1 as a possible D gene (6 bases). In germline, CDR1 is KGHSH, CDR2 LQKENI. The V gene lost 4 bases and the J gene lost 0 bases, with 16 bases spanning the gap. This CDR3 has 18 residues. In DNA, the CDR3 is TGTGCCAGCTCACTTGGACAGACCTCTTACTCTGGGGCCAACGTCCTGACTTTC. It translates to CASSLGQTSYSGANVLTF.

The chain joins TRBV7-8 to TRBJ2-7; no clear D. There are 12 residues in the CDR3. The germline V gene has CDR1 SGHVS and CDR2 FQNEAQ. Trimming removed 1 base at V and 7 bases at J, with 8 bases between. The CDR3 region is CASSLVDTEQYF. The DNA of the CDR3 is TGTGCCAGCAGCTTAGTAGACACTGAGCAGTACTTC. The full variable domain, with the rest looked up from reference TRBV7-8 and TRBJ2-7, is GAGVSQSPRYKVAKRGQDVALRCDPISGHVSLFWYQQALGQGPEFLTYFQNEAQLDKSGLPSDRFFAERPEGSVSTLKIQRTQQEDSAVYLCASSLVDTEQYFGPGTRLTVT.

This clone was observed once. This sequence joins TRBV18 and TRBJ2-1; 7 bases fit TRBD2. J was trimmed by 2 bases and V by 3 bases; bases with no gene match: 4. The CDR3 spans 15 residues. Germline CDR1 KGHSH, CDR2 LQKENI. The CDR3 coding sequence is TGTGCCAGCTCACCGGTGCGGGAGACCTACAATGAGCAGTTCTTC. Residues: CASSPVRETYNEQFF.

DNA of the CDR3: TGTGCCAGCAGTTACTCGTACAGTCAAGAGACCCAGTACTTC. It encodes CASSYSYSQETQYF. The chain links TRBV6-6 to TRBJ2-5; no clear D. CDR3 length: 14 amino acids. Germline V gives CDR1 MNHNY, CDR2 SVGAGI (reference sequence). V lost 0 bases, J lost 2 bases, and 7 bases lay in between.

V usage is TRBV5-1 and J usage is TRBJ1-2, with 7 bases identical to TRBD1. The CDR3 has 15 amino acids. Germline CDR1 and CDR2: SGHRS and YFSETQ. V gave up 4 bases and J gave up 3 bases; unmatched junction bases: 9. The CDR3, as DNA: TGCGCCAGCAGCCGAACTCCCGGGACAGACTATGGCTACACCTTC. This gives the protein CASSRTPGTDYGYTF. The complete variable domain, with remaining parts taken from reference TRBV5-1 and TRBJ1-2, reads KAGVTQTPRYLIKTRGQQVTLSCSPISGHRSVSWYQQTPGQGLQFLFEYFSETQRNKGNFPGRFSGRQFSNSRSEMNVSTLELGDSALYLCASSRTPGTDYGYTFGSGTRLTVV.

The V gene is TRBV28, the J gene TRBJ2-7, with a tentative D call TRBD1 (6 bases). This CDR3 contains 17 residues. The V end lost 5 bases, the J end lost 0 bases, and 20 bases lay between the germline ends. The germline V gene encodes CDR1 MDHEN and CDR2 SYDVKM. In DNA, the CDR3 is TGTGCCAGCAGTCCCCAACAGGGTCGACCTAGCTCCTACGAGCAGTACTTC. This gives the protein CASSPQQGRPSSYEQYF.

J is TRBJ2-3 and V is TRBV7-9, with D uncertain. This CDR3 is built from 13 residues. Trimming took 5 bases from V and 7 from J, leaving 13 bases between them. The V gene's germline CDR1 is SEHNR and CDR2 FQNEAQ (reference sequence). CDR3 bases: TGTGCCAGCAGCCAAGATAAACGGAATACGCAGTATTTT. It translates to CASSQDKRNTQYF.

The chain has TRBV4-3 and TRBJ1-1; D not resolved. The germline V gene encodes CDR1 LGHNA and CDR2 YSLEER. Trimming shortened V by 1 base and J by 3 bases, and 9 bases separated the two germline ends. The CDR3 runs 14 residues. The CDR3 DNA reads TGCGCCAGCAGCCAAGGGTTGCGGGACACTGAAGCTTTCTTT. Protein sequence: CASSQGLRDTEAFF.

CDR3 amino acids: CATLTGAGNTIYF. In DNA form, the CDR3 reads TGTGCCACCCTTACAGGGGCTGGAAACACCATATATTTT. The chain is built from TRBV15 and TRBJ1-3; 7 bases are a match to TRBD1. The CDR3 sequence is 13 residues long. Germline V gives CDR1 LNHNV, CDR2 YYDKDF (reference sequence). Trimming cost V 8 bases and J 2 bases; bases outside gene matches: 3.